Listed below are T cell receptor beta chains from one sample, sequenced in a study of blood T cell repertoires in COVID-19. Method: immunoSEQ multiplex PCR; TCRdb's copy keeps in-frame clones and lacks some. The sample has about 250,000 clones, about 87% seen once; the top ten hold just under 6.5%. The specimen sequenced was peripheral blood. The receptors here all came from a woman in her 30s with COVID-19, enrolled during active disease. CDR3s include the opening cysteine and the closing phenylalanine or tryptophan. The order of the fields is V gene, J gene, CDR3 length, clone size, D gene, CDR3 protein, CDR3 DNA. The D gene is left open where the match is weak. Clone size appears in some rows only: once, few, many, or a class for an expanded clone.

V: TRBV3-1/TRBV3-2; J: TRBJ2-2; length: 18; size: .; D: TRBD2; CDR3: CASSLDVERERGTGELFF; DNA: TGTGCCAGCAGCCTGGACGTCGAGCGGGAGCGCGGCACCGGGGAGCTGTTTTTT
V: TRBV4-3; J: TRBJ2-1; length: 15; size: .; D: TRBD2; CDR3: CASSQGGTSGGEQFF; DNA: TGCGCCAGCAGCCAAGGAGGGACTAGCGGGGGAGAACAGTTCTTC
V: TRBV24-1; J: TRBJ1-1; length: 14; size: few; D: TRBD1; CDR3: CATSDQGAGGEAFF; DNA: TGTGCCACCAGTGATCAGGGGGCAGGGGGTGAAGCTTTCTTT
V: TRBV9; J: TRBJ2-7; length: 12; size: .; D: .; CDR3: CASSQGNYEQYF; DNA: TGTGCCAGCAGTCAGGGAAACTACGAGCAGTACTTC
V: TRBV10-3; J: TRBJ2-3; length: 14; size: once; D: TRBD2; CDR3: CAIRTSGSGDTQYF; DNA: TGTGCCATCCGGACTAGCGGGAGTGGCGATACGCAGTATTTT
V: TRBV6-1; J: TRBJ1-3; length: 15; size: .; D: .; CDR3: CASSEVGGDGNTIYF; DNA: TGTGCCAGCAGTGAAGTAGGGGGGGACGGAAACACCATATATTTT
V: TRBV11-3; J: TRBJ2-6; length: 18; size: .; D: TRBD2; CDR3: CASSPSGSSVTGANVLTF; DNA: TGTGCCAGCAGCCCGAGCGGGAGTAGTGTAACTGGGGCCAACGTCCTGACTTTC
V: TRBV16; J: TRBJ1-2; length: 14; size: .; D: TRBD1; CDR3: CASRLRTGINGYTF; DNA: TGTGCCAGTAGACTTAGGACAGGGATAAATGGCTACACCTTC
V: TRBV12-3/TRBV12-4; J: TRBJ2-2; length: 10; size: .; D: .; CDR3: CASSSRELFF; DNA: TGTGCCAGCAGTTCTCGGGAGCTGTTTTTT
V: TRBV7-6; J: TRBJ1-3; length: 14; size: few; D: .; CDR3: CASSLWGGRNTIYF; DNA: TGTGCCAGCAGCTTATGGGGCGGAAGAAACACCATATATTTT
V: TRBV28; J: TRBJ2-2; length: 17; size: .; D: .; CDR3: CASSPPVGRQNTGELFF; DNA: TGTGCCAGCAGCCCCCCGGTTGGCAGGCAAAACACCGGGGAGCTGTTTTTT
V: TRBV30; J: TRBJ2-5; length: 13; size: .; D: .; CDR3: CAWSQGAPETQYF; DNA: TGTGCCTGGAGTCAAGGGGCTCCAGAGACCCAGTACTTC
V: TRBV19; J: TRBJ2-3; length: 13; size: .; D: .; CDR3: CASRSTGPDTQYF; DNA: TGTGCCAGTAGGTCCACAGGACCAGATACGCAGTATTTT
V: TRBV28; J: TRBJ2-4; length: 16; size: .; D: .; CDR3: CATNMGWGEAKNIQYF; DNA: TGTGCCACCAACATGGGGTGGGGGGAGGCCAAAAACATTCAGTACTTC
V: TRBV28; J: TRBJ1-1; length: 13; size: .; D: .; CDR3: CASSHRKNTEAFF; DNA: TGTGCCAGCAGTCACAGAAAGAACACTGAAGCTTTCTTT
V: TRBV7-7; J: TRBJ2-5; length: 15; size: few; D: TRBD1; CDR3: CASSPYLDRGETQYF; DNA: TGTGCTAGCAGCCCTTACCTAGACAGGGGGGAGACCCAGTACTTC
V: TRBV9; J: TRBJ2-2; length: 16; size: .; D: TRBD2; CDR3: CASSVAPSGRSGELFF; DNA: TGTGCCAGCAGCGTAGCTCCTAGCGGGAGATCCGGGGAGCTGTTTTTT
V: TRBV5-1; J: TRBJ1-1; length: 14; size: .; D: .; CDR3: CASSVSNSGTEAFF; DNA: TGCGCCAGCAGCGTATCTAACTCGGGGACTGAAGCTTTCTTT
V: TRBV30; J: TRBJ2-3; length: 16; size: .; D: TRBD2; CDR3: CAWSRRAGGNTDTQYF; DNA: TGTGCCTGGAGTAGACGGGCGGGAGGGAACACAGATACGCAGTATTTT
V: TRBV28; J: TRBJ1-1; length: 13; size: .; D: TRBD1; CDR3: CASSPRTGFRAFF; DNA: TGTGCCAGCAGTCCCCGGACAGGGTTCCGAGCTTTCTTT
V: TRBV4-3; J: TRBJ1-4; length: 16; size: few; D: TRBD1; CDR3: CASSQSLGTGDGKLFF; DNA: TGCGCCAGCAGCCAATCTCTCGGGACAGGGGATGGAAAACTGTTTTTT
V: TRBV5-1; J: TRBJ2-1; length: 15; size: .; D: TRBD2; CDR3: CASSFLREGLGEQFF; DNA: TGCGCCAGCAGCTTCCTCCGGGAGGGACTCGGGGAGCAGTTCTTC
V: TRBV6-5; J: TRBJ1-1; length: 12; size: once; D: .; CDR3: CASSHTPAGAFF; DNA: TGTGCCAGCAGCCACACGCCCGCGGGAGCTTTCTTT
V: TRBV4-3; J: TRBJ2-5; length: 17; size: .; D: TRBD1; CDR3: CASSQQSGQGVQETQYF; DNA: TGCGCCAGCAGCCAACAATCGGGACAGGGGGTACAAGAGACCCAGTACTTC